This T cell receptor beta chain was sequenced during a study of blood T cell repertoires in COVID-19 (dated by TCRdb to the early 2020s). Regarding the study in general: Samples covering the acute and convalescent phases of COVID-19 were provided by collaborators in the United States, Italy and Spain. The material from the prospective study consisted of cDNA or gDNA derived from T cells, B-cell-depleted T cells, or PBMCs. Deeply sampled blood TCRbeta repertoires from subjects exposed to, actively infected with, or recovered from COVID-19 were included in the dataset. The repertoires were released in a freely available public database meant as a resource for research on the immune response to SARS-CoV-2. The samples were drawn from two sources: the first 160 participants of the ongoing ImmuneRACE study, and 1,200 or so subjects contributed by 6 global collaborators. A de-identified subject ID, COVID-19 status, age in years and sex were almost always included in the sample metadata. Where available, HLA class I and class II types were obtained from metadata supplied by the sample provider rather than from assay-based typing.

TCRbeta CDR3 regions were amplified from genomic DNA by means of the immunoSEQ Assay, a bias-controlled multiplex PCR. The study's processing was this. The number of nucleated cells in each sample was estimated from the amplification of reference gene primers within the assay. To quantify the absolute abundance of each unique TCRbeta CDR3 rearrangement, sequence reads were collapsed and filtered. For each sample, productive Simpson clonality was calculated by taking the square root of Simpson's diversity index across productive rearrangements. TCRdb re-hosts the immuneACCESS table, in-frame sequences only. Its copies lack some clones; in the studies checked, an unresolved V gene accounts for under half of them, and the cause for the rest is not known. That table is the source of V, J and clone size, and D and trimming were worked out from the DNA. This sample lists about 220,000 clones; around 75% were detected once. About 5% of the sample comes from the top ten.

The germline V gene specifies SQVTM as CDR1 and ANQGSEA as CDR2. Its CDR3 holds 11 amino acids, cysteine through phenylalanine. CDR3 DNA is the only sequence kept; it has 33 bases, read in frame from the first base. At the junction V is shortened by 5 bases and J by 4 bases, with 8 bases in between. This clone has just one count. Its antigen is not yet known. Base qualities were left out, and no much larger clone turns up one base away. Overall study outcomes, separate from this receptor: The amount of clinical and demographic metadata varied by source and participant and was provided uncurated.

Collaborating institutions collected whole blood in K2EDTA tubes following their own protocols. For TCRbeta analysis, collaborator samples were shipped as frozen whole blood, as isolated PBMCs, or as DNA extracted from either sample type. This TCR derives from a human donor in a cohort sampled during active COVID-19. The rearrangement combines TRBV29-1 with TRBJ1-2, with the D gene call left open. What was sequenced was peripheral blood. The sequence in DNA is TGCAGCGTTAGCAACCGCTATGGCTACACCTTC. Translated, this gives CSVSNRYGYTF.